Listed below are T cell receptor beta chains from one sample, sequenced in a study of T cells of healthy individuals. TCRdb fed the 5' RACE reads into MiXCR, producing one record per CDR3 protein. The data contain over 95,000 distinct CDR3 sequences, around 17% of them singletons. These receptor sequences come from a human donor in good health. Each CDR3 is given without its conserved first and last residue. Each record gives: CDR3 length, V gene, J gene, clone size, D gene, CDR3 protein. The D gene is left open where the match is weak. Size is stated for part of the rows, as once, few or many counts, or as a class when the clone is expanded.

14	TRBV6-1	TRBJ2-7	many	TRBD2	ASTEGAGVGSNEQY
13	TRBV27	TRBJ2-3	-	TRBD2	ASSLLAGVGDTQY
13	TRBV4-2	TRBJ2-6	many	-	ASSQEPSGANVLT
14	TRBV4-2	TRBJ2-3	many	TRBD1	ASSTRQGAFADTQY
10	TRBV5-6	TRBJ2-7	few	-	ASSRFTYEQY
9	TRBV29-1	TRBJ1-1	many	-	SVEGGIGAF
13	TRBV9	TRBJ1-2	few	-	ASSAYQGFGDGYT
12	TRBV29-1	TRBJ2-7	many	-	SVGGQDVSYEQY
14	TRBV2	TRBJ2-3	-	-	ASRKTAAPITDTQY
10	TRBV20-1	TRBJ2-3	-	TRBD2	GPGLAGDTQY
11	TRBV20-1	TRBJ2-3	few	TRBD2	SPRAGGTDTQY
16	TRBV12-5	TRBJ2-5	-	TRBD2	ASGLGLAGGPSKETQY
11	TRBV12-3/TRBV12-4	TRBJ1-1	many	-	ASSLVSNTEAF
10	TRBV5-1	TRBJ2-5	-	-	ASSSVQETQY
16	TRBV4-2	TRBJ2-2	many	-	ASSQEQEGSTHTGELF